Listed below are T cell receptor beta chains from one sample, sequenced in a study of high-grade serous ovarian cancer treatment subgroups. The data were produced by immunoSEQ multiplex PCR, yet TCRdb's version contains in-frame clones alone and is incomplete. The table has 4,500 or so clones, roughly three quarters seen once; the top ten hold approximately 10%. Input material: tumor tissue. The receptor source for this set is a human donor with high-grade serous ovarian cancer. The CDR3 runs from the conserved cysteine through the conserved F or W. Fields, in order: V gene, clone size, J gene, D gene, CDR3 protein, CDR3 DNA. The D gene is left open where the match is weak. A row's size may be missing; if present it is once, few, many or a size class.

V gene: TRBV9; clone size: NA; J gene: TRBJ2-2; D gene: NA; CDR3 protein: CASSVETGGPPGELFF; CDR3 DNA: TGTGCCAGCAGCGTAGAAACAGGAGGGCCCCCCGGGGAGCTGTTTTTT
V gene: TRBV5-1; clone size: few; J gene: TRBJ1-2; D gene: NA; CDR3 protein: CASRDAVGTYF; CDR3 DNA: TGCGCCAGCAGGGATGCGGTTGGGACTTACTTC
V gene: TRBV6-5; clone size: NA; J gene: TRBJ1-3; D gene: TRBD1; CDR3 protein: CASRDRPSGNTIYF; CDR3 DNA: TGTGCCAGCAGGGACAGGCCGTCTGGAAACACCATATATTTT
V gene: TRBV5-1; clone size: NA; J gene: TRBJ2-3; D gene: TRBD1; CDR3 protein: CASSSRPGTGVSTDTQYF; CDR3 DNA: TGCGCCAGCAGCTCACGTCCCGGGACAGGGGTAAGCACAGATACGCAGTATTTT
V gene: TRBV5-1; clone size: NA; J gene: TRBJ2-2; D gene: TRBD2; CDR3 protein: CASSLASGYTGELFF; CDR3 DNA: TGCGCCAGCAGCTTAGCTAGCGGCTACACCGGGGAGCTGTTTTTT
V gene: TRBV27; clone size: NA; J gene: TRBJ2-1; D gene: NA; CDR3 protein: CASSLSSGFYNEQFF; CDR3 DNA: TGTGCCAGCAGTTTATCTAGCGGCTTCTACAATGAGCAGTTCTTC
V gene: TRBV7-3; clone size: NA; J gene: TRBJ2-2; D gene: NA; CDR3 protein: CASSSSPGTMNTGELFF; CDR3 DNA: TGTGCCAGCAGCTCATCCCCCGGGACAATGAACACCGGGGAGCTGTTTTTT
V gene: TRBV19; clone size: NA; J gene: TRBJ2-3; D gene: NA; CDR3 protein: CASSISRTADTQYF; CDR3 DNA: TGTGCCAGTAGTATATCACGGACAGCAGATACGCAGTATTTT
V gene: TRBV7-9; clone size: NA; J gene: TRBJ1-1; D gene: NA; CDR3 protein: CASSLASGWTEAFF; CDR3 DNA: TGTGCCAGCAGCTTAGCAAGCGGATGGACTGAAGCTTTCTTT
V gene: TRBV11-1; clone size: NA; J gene: TRBJ2-3; D gene: NA; CDR3 protein: CASSSSGTDTQYF; CDR3 DNA: TGTGCCAGCAGCTCCTCCGGGACAGATACGCAGTATTTT
V gene: TRBV14; clone size: NA; J gene: TRBJ1-1; D gene: NA; CDR3 protein: CASSQVGGMNTEAFF; CDR3 DNA: TGTGCCAGCAGCCAAGTGGGGGGAATGAACACTGAAGCTTTCTTT